The 19 T cell receptor beta chains below were found in one sample sequenced in a study of metastatic and nonmetastatic thyroid tumors. Using MiXCR, TCRdb re-called clones from the PCR reads. The sample contains approximately 25,000 clones, around 15% of which appear only once. Among the patients, none had received any treatment before thyroid surgery. Sequenced sample: blood. The receptors were sampled from a female donor with papillary thyroid cancer or a benign thyroid nodule (not recorded which). Some clones in this sample may be carry-over from other donors' samples.

In its sample, this clone ranks as medium-sized. The chain is built from TRBV6-1 and TRBJ2-7; D perhaps matches TRBD1 (6 bases). The germline gives CDR1 MNHNS, CDR2 SASEGT. The CDR3 spans 16 residues. V lost 6 bases and J 6 bases, leaving 24 bases between the germline ends. For the CDR3, the DNA is TGTGCCAGCAGCGTCCTGGGGACATTGGTTGTTGTCGAGCAGTACTTC. Translating gives CASSVLGTLVVVEQYF.

This clone was detected many times. The chain joins TRBV20-1 to TRBJ1-1; 12 bases agree with TRBD1. Germline V lookup: CDR1 DFQATT, CDR2 SNEGSKA (reference sequence). V lost 5 bases, J lost 4 bases, and 2 bases stayed unmatched. The CDR3 sequence is 13 residues long. In DNA form, the CDR3 reads TGCAGTGCTGGGGGACAGGGGGCCACTGAAGCTTTCTTT. Protein: CSAGGQGATEAFF.

The chain links TRBV19 to TRBJ1-2; TRBD1 matches 8 bases. V lost 4 bases, J lost 2 bases, and 6 bases stayed unmatched. The CDR3 covers 15 residues. The germline V gene has CDR1 LNHDA and CDR2 SQIVND (reference sequence). The CDR3 bases are TGTGCCAGTAGTACCCTGGACAGGGACAACTATGGCTACACCTTC. Its translation: CASSTLDRDNYGYTF.

In this sample, this clone turned up many times. The CDR3 DNA reads as TGTGCCAGCAGTTTAAAAGTGGGGGGACCGACCAACTATGGCTACACCTTC. It codes for CASSLKVGGPTNYGYTF. The chain employs TRBV6-1 and TRBJ1-2; D may be TRBD1 (5 bases). The CDR3 covers 17 residues. V was clipped by 5 bases and J by 2 bases, with 21 bases between them. Germline V gives CDR1 MNHNS, CDR2 SASEGT.

This clone was seen many times. The chain uses TRBV7-2 and TRBJ2-7; 8 bases are a match to TRBD2. J was trimmed by 4 bases and V by 4 bases; bases with no gene match: 9. This CDR3 comprises 15 residues. Germline CDR1 and CDR2: SGHTA and FQGNSA. The CDR3 DNA follows: TGTGCCAGCAGCTGGGTTTACGGGGGGGAATACGAGCAGTACTTC. Its translation: CASSWVYGGEYEQYF.

This clone was detected ten times or more. The chain couples TRBV6-1 to TRBJ1-2; TRBD1 aligns across 10 bases. V lost 7 bases and J lost 8; bases outside the gene matches: 10. CDR3 length: 14 residues. CDR1 is MNHNS and CDR2 is SASEGT in the germline V gene. CDR3 sequence (DNA): TGTGCCAGCAATCAGGCCGACAGGGGGCGAGGCTACACCTTC. This encodes CASNQADRGRGYTF.

This clone was detected ten times or more. V gene TRBV24-1 combines with J gene TRBJ2-1; 7 positions agree with TRBD2. Germline CDR1 and CDR2: KGHDR and SFDVKD. With V trimmed by 3 bases and J by 1 base, 2 bases remained unmatched. The CDR3 totals 15 residues. The CDR3 region has the DNA TGTGCCACCAGTGATCCAGCGGGGTCCTACAATGAGCAGTTCTTC. Translation: CATSDPAGSYNEQFF.

This chain uses TRBV3-1 with TRBJ1-2, with D perhaps matching TRBD1 (5 bases). The CDR3 length is 14 residues. Deletions cut 3 bases from V and 4 bases from J, with 12 bases between. Germline V lookup: CDR1 LGHDT, CDR2 YNNKEL (reference sequence). The CDR3: CASSHLTVAYGYTF. The CDR3 DNA reads TGTGCCAGCAGCCACCTGACAGTTGCCTATGGCTACACCTTC. Full variable domain (rest looked up from reference TRBV3-1 and TRBJ1-2): DTAVSQTPKYLVTQMGNDKSIKCEQNLGHDTMYWYKQDSKKFLKIMFSYNNKELIINETVPNRFSPKSPDKAHLNLHINSLELGDSAVYFCASSHLTVAYGYTFGSGTRLTVV.

In this sample, this clone turned up many times. The chain recombines TRBV20-1 with TRBJ2-3, with 9 nucleotides matching TRBD1. The CDR3 runs 12 residues. Germline V CDR1 and CDR2: DFQATT, SNEGSKA (reference sequence). V trimming: 6 bases; J trimming: 6 bases; junction bases outside the gene matches: 4. The CDR3 reads CSAGQGMDTQYF. CDR3 sequence (DNA): TGCAGTGCGGGACAGGGTATGGATACGCAGTATTTT.

The chain recombines TRBV7-9 with TRBJ2-7, with 7 positions matching TRBD2. This CDR3 contains 14 residues. Germline assignment: CDR1 SEHNR and CDR2 FQNEAQ (reference sequence). V dropped 5 bases and J dropped 1; count of bases not matched to a gene: 5. The CDR3: CASSREGTSYEQYF. CDR3 DNA: TGTGCCAGCAGCAGGGAGGGAACTTCCTACGAGCAGTACTTC.

In this sample, this clone turned up many times. The rearrangement joins TRBV19 to TRBJ1-1; TRBD1 is a possible D gene (5 bases). Trimming removed 7 bases at V and 4 bases at J, with 19 bases between. The CDR3 is 15 residues long. Germline-derived CDR1 and CDR2 are LNHDA and SQIVND (reference sequence). CDR3 DNA: TGTGCCAGTACATGGGGGGGTTTATTTGGCACTGAAGCTTTCTTT. This gives the protein CASTWGGLFGTEAFF.

This clone was seen at least ten times. This may come from a read error, since a much larger clone is one base off. The chain recombines TRBV6-4 with TRBJ2-1; 11 bases are a match to TRBD2. This CDR3 has 14 amino acids. CDR1 is MRHNA, CDR2 SNTAGT, per germline. CDR3 bases: TGTGCCAGCAGCGCCGGGACTAGCGGAAATGAGCAGCTCTTC. Protein: CASSAGTSGNEQLF.

This clone was found many times. This chain connects TRBV6-4 to TRBJ2-1; 9 nucleotides align to TRBD2. Germline CDR1 and CDR2: MRHNA and SNTAGT. V shed 4 bases, J shed 4 bases, and the junction held 5 bases outside the gene matches. CDR3 length: 15 residues. The CDR3 spells CASSGVAGAYNEQFF. CDR3 nucleotide sequence: TGTGCCAGCAGTGGTGTAGCGGGAGCATACAATGAGCAGTTCTTC.

Within the sample, this clone is medium-sized (0.01 to 0.1%). The chain employs TRBV30 and TRBJ2-2; TRBD1 matches at 9 bases. CDR3 length equals 15 residues. Germline loops: CDR1 GTSNPN, CDR2 SVGIG (reference sequence). The ends lost 3 bases at V and 0 bases at J; junction bases unmatched: 2. The CDR3 region is CAWRGDRANTGELFF. The CDR3 bases are TGTGCCTGGAGGGGGGACAGGGCGAACACCGGGGAGCTGTTTTTT.

The rearrangement links TRBV27 to TRBJ2-7; D remains ambiguous. V lost 5 bases, J lost 6 bases, and 17 bases lay in between. The CDR3 has 14 amino acids. Germline CDR1 is MNHEY and CDR2 is SMNVEV (reference sequence). This chain's CDR3 is CASSPTAPGVEQYF. In DNA, the CDR3 is TGTGCCAGCAGTCCGACGGCCCCTGGTGTCGAGCAGTACTTC.

This clone appeared many times. The chain has TRBV29-1 and TRBJ2-7; D may be TRBD2 (5 bases). Deletions cut 5 bases from V and 1 base from J, with 15 bases between. Germline CDR1 is SQVTM and CDR2 is ANQGSEA. This CDR3 comprises 14 residues. The CDR3 region has the DNA TGCAGCGTTTCCCTCTGCCTAGCATCCTACGAGCAGTACTTC. Its translation: CSVSLCLASYEQYF.

This clone was seen repeatedly, ten times or more. CDR3 DNA: TGCGCCAGCAGCTTCTCCGCGGACTACAATGAGCAGTTCTTC. Protein product: CASSFSADYNEQFF. This chain uses TRBV5-1 with TRBJ2-1, with D unresolved. The CDR3 is 14 residues long. Germline CDR1 reads SGHRS; CDR2 reads YFSETQ. The germline V and J ends were trimmed by 2 bases and 3 bases, with 9 bases remaining between them.

A remark on this clone: Compared with germline, one end of the junction differs, possibly owing to a read error. This chain uses TRBV6-1 with TRBJ2-7; possibly TRBD1 for D (5 bases). CDR1 is MNHNS, CDR2 SASEGT, per germline. The CDR3 consists of 15 residues. CDR3 in DNA: TGTGCCAGCAGCTTTAAACAGGTGGGTGGCCACGATCAGTACTTC. It codes for CASSFKQVGGHDQYF.

This clone was observed at least ten times. The J gene is TRBJ2-3, the V gene TRBV2; 8 bases agree with TRBD2. Per the germline V gene, CDR1 is SNHLY and CDR2 is FYNNEI. Trimming took 7 bases from V and 6 from J; bases not matched to a gene: 3. The CDR3 totals 12 residues. CDR3 in amino acids: CASNPGGDTQYF. CDR3 coding DNA: TGTGCCAGCAACCCGGGAGGGGATACGCAGTATTTT.